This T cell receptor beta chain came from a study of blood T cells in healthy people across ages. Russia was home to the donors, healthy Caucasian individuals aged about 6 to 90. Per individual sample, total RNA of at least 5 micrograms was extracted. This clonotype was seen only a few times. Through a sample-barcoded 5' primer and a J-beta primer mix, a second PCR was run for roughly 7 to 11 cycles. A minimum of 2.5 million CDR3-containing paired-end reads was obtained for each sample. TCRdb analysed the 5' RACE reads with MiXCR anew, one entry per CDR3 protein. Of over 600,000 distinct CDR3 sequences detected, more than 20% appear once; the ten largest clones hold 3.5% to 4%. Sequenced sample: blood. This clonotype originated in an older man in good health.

The CDR3 region is CATSRVSGTDTQYF. The CDR3 nucleotides are TGTGCCACCAGCAGAGTATCAGGTACAGATACGCAGTATTTT. The rearrangement joins TRBV15 to TRBJ2-3, with unresolved D. This CDR3 region has 14 residues. V lost 1 base to trimming and J lost 3 bases, with 8 bases between them. CDR1 and CDR2 (germline): LNHNV, YYDKDF (reference sequence).